This entry is about one T cell receptor beta chain. Per the original data handling: Reference gene primer amplification yielded estimated nucleated cell counts. Here immunoSEQ multiplex PCR was the method, and the copy in TCRdb shows in-frame clones only, minus some. For V, J and clone size, that table is used; D and trimming come from the DNA. The table lists approximately 410,000 clones, roughly 89% of them singletons, with 1.4% in the top ten. This record comes from a study of blood T cell repertoires in COVID-19. As for the study in general: Researchers got acute and convalescent COVID-19 samples from the United States, Italy and Spain. Nucleic acid was either cDNA or gDNA, and it came from T cells, B-cell-depleted T cells, or PBMCs.

The CDR3 sequence is 16 residues long. CDR1 and CDR2 (germline): MNHNS, SASEGT. After removal of 2 bases from V and 4 bases from J, the junction contained 7 bases not matched to a gene. Sequenced input: peripheral blood. The receptor comes from a woman in her twenties or thirties with active or convalescent COVID-19. This chain uses TRBV6-1 with TRBJ1-5; 8 nucleotides agree with TRBD1. The CDR3 here is CASSEIGQGANQPQHF. The DNA for the CDR3 is TGTGCCAGCAGTGAAATAGGACAGGGTGCAAATCAGCCCCAGCATTTT.